Listed below are T cell receptor beta chains from one sample, sequenced in a study of blood T cell repertoires in COVID-19. Here immunoSEQ multiplex PCR was the method, and the copy in TCRdb shows in-frame clones only, minus some. The repertoire holds about 140,000 clones, with about 89% as singletons. The sample consisted of peripheral blood. The receptors come from a man in his sixties with active or convalescent COVID-19. The CDR3 runs from the conserved cysteine through the conserved F or W. A D gene is named only where the DNA matches it firmly. Only some rows state a clone size, as once, few, many or a class for expanded clones.

CDR3 length: 14
V gene: TRBV5-4
D gene: NA
clone size: NA
J gene: TRBJ2-2
CDR3 protein: CASSFSRDTGELFF
CDR3 DNA: TGTGCCAGCAGCTTCTCCAGGGACACCGGGGAGCTGTTTTTT

CDR3 length: 15
V gene: TRBV7-2
D gene: NA
clone size: once
J gene: TRBJ2-2
CDR3 protein: CASSAYRLNTGELFF
CDR3 DNA: TGTGCCAGCAGCGCCTACAGGCTGAACACCGGGGAGCTGTTTTTT

CDR3 length: 16
V gene: TRBV7-3
D gene: TRBD1
clone size: NA
J gene: TRBJ2-1
CDR3 protein: CASSLGSWQGANEQFF
CDR3 DNA: TGTGCCAGCAGCTTAGGGTCGTGGCAGGGGGCAAATGAGCAGTTCTTC

CDR3 length: 12
V gene: TRBV7-2
D gene: NA
clone size: once
J gene: TRBJ2-7
CDR3 protein: CASSLFGSGQYF
CDR3 DNA: NA

CDR3 length: 14
V gene: TRBV24-1
D gene: NA
clone size: NA
J gene: TRBJ2-3
CDR3 protein: CATSRDGSVNTQYF
CDR3 DNA: TGTGCCACCAGTAGGGACGGGAGTGTAAATACGCAGTATTTT

CDR3 length: 14
V gene: TRBV9
D gene: NA
clone size: NA
J gene: TRBJ2-5
CDR3 protein: CASSVGGGAVTQYF
CDR3 DNA: TGTGCCAGCAGCGTAGGGGGAGGCGCAGTGACCCAGTACTTC

CDR3 length: 14
V gene: TRBV2
D gene: NA
clone size: NA
J gene: TRBJ1-1
CDR3 protein: CASIQARGATEAFF
CDR3 DNA: TGTGCCAGCATTCAAGCCCGTGGGGCAACTGAAGCTTTCTTT

CDR3 length: 14
V gene: TRBV7-3
D gene: NA
clone size: NA
J gene: TRBJ2-1
CDR3 protein: CASSLTHGDNEQFF
CDR3 DNA: TGTGCCAGCAGCTTAACCCACGGAGACAATGAGCAGTTCTTC

CDR3 length: 13
V gene: TRBV7-2
D gene: TRBD2
clone size: NA
J gene: TRBJ2-7
CDR3 protein: CASSSGLGGEQYF
CDR3 DNA: TGTGCCAGCAGCTCGGGACTAGGGGGCGAGCAGTACTTC

CDR3 length: 15
V gene: TRBV7-2
D gene: TRBD2
clone size: NA
J gene: TRBJ2-7
CDR3 protein: CASSLQLAGVWEQYF
CDR3 DNA: TGTGCCAGCAGCTTACAACTAGCGGGAGTGTGGGAGCAGTACTTC

CDR3 length: 15
V gene: TRBV11-2
D gene: TRBD2
clone size: NA
J gene: TRBJ2-4
CDR3 protein: CASSSSGLAENIQYF
CDR3 DNA: TGTGCCAGCAGCTCCTCGGGACTAGCAGAAAACATTCAGTACTTC

CDR3 length: 16
V gene: TRBV19
D gene: TRBD2
clone size: NA
J gene: TRBJ2-3
CDR3 protein: CASSTRLAGDTDTQYF
CDR3 DNA: TGTGCCAGTAGTACCCGACTAGCGGGAGACACAGATACGCAGTATTTT

CDR3 length: 14
V gene: TRBV6-5
D gene: NA
clone size: once
J gene: TRBJ2-3
CDR3 protein: CATTAGPSTDTQYF
CDR3 DNA: TGTGCCACTACCGCGGGGCCCAGCACAGATACGCAGTATTTT

CDR3 length: 13
V gene: TRBV6-2/TRBV6-3
D gene: NA
clone size: once
J gene: TRBJ1-6
CDR3 protein: CASSPRQPYSLHF
CDR3 DNA: TGTGCCAGCAGTCCCCGACAGCCATACAGCCTCCACTTT

CDR3 length: 13
V gene: TRBV24-1
D gene: TRBD1
clone size: NA
J gene: TRBJ1-2
CDR3 protein: CATSGQGFDGYTF
CDR3 DNA: TGTGCCACCAGTGGACAGGGGTTCGATGGCTACACCTTC

CDR3 length: 17
V gene: TRBV6-1
D gene: TRBD2
clone size: NA
J gene: TRBJ2-1
CDR3 protein: CASSEALRGGAYNEQFF
CDR3 DNA: TGTGCCAGCAGTGAAGCGCTTCGCGGGGGGGCCTACAATGAGCAGTTCTTC

CDR3 length: 14
V gene: TRBV5-6
D gene: NA
clone size: NA
J gene: TRBJ2-7
CDR3 protein: CASSLVATVYEQYF
CDR3 DNA: TGTGCCAGCAGCTTGGTTGCGACAGTCTACGAGCAGTACTTC

CDR3 length: 17
V gene: TRBV19
D gene: TRBD1
clone size: NA
J gene: TRBJ1-4
CDR3 protein: CASSQGQVHLTNEKLFF
CDR3 DNA: TGTGCCAGTAGTCAAGGACAGGTCCACTTAACTAATGAAAAACTGTTTTTT

CDR3 length: 14
V gene: TRBV4-2
D gene: TRBD2
clone size: NA
J gene: TRBJ2-4
CDR3 protein: CASSPPSGGNIQYF
CDR3 DNA: TGTGCCAGCAGCCCCCCTTCGGGAGGAAACATTCAGTACTTC

CDR3 length: 14
V gene: TRBV9
D gene: NA
clone size: NA
J gene: TRBJ2-5
CDR3 protein: CASSPLGSRETQYF
CDR3 DNA: TGTGCCAGCAGCCCTCTCGGGAGTCGAGAGACCCAGTACTTC

CDR3 length: 14
V gene: TRBV15
D gene: TRBD1
clone size: NA
J gene: TRBJ1-5
CDR3 protein: CATRKTGALGPQHF
CDR3 DNA: TGTGCCACCAGAAAGACAGGGGCCCTGGGGCCCCAGCATTTT

CDR3 length: 17
V gene: TRBV7-2
D gene: TRBD1
clone size: NA
J gene: TRBJ2-3
CDR3 protein: CASSSRGRTGVADTQYF
CDR3 DNA: TGTGCCAGCAGCTCTAGAGGGCGGACAGGGGTGGCAGATACGCAGTATTTT

CDR3 length: 14
V gene: TRBV11-2
D gene: TRBD1
clone size: NA
J gene: TRBJ1-1
CDR3 protein: CASSQDRFNTEAFF
CDR3 DNA: TGTGCCAGCAGCCAGGACAGGTTCAACACTGAAGCTTTCTTT

CDR3 length: 13
V gene: TRBV15
D gene: NA
clone size: NA
J gene: TRBJ1-4
CDR3 protein: CATSMGAALKLFF
CDR3 DNA: TGTGCCACCAGCATGGGGGCAGCGTTAAAACTGTTTTTT

CDR3 length: 16
V gene: TRBV1
D gene: NA
clone size: NA
J gene: TRBJ2-2
CDR3 protein: CTSSQEELRGTGELFF
CDR3 DNA: TGCACCAGCAGCCAAGAAGAACTACGGGGCACCGGGGAGCTGTTTTTT

CDR3 length: 14
V gene: TRBV7-3
D gene: TRBD1
clone size: NA
J gene: TRBJ1-1
CDR3 protein: CASSPSGTGIEAFF
CDR3 DNA: TGTGCCAGCAGCCCCTCCGGGACAGGGATCGAAGCTTTCTTT

CDR3 length: 15
V gene: TRBV18
D gene: TRBD1
clone size: NA
J gene: TRBJ1-5
CDR3 protein: CASSPVTGGNQPQHF
CDR3 DNA: TGTGCCAGCTCACCGGTTACAGGGGGCAATCAGCCCCAGCATTTT

CDR3 length: 16
V gene: TRBV5-1
D gene: NA
clone size: NA
J gene: TRBJ1-1
CDR3 protein: CASSLETKGRDTEAFF
CDR3 DNA: TGCGCCAGCAGCTTGGAAACCAAGGGGAGGGACACTGAAGCTTTCTTT

CDR3 length: 16
V gene: TRBV19
D gene: NA
clone size: few
J gene: TRBJ2-3
CDR3 protein: CASSMQAGRRGDTQYF
CDR3 DNA: TGTGCCAGTAGTATGCAGGCCGGTCGCCGTGGAGATACGCAGTATTTT

CDR3 length: 14
V gene: TRBV19
D gene: NA
clone size: NA
J gene: TRBJ2-5
CDR3 protein: CASSIVPPGETQYF
CDR3 DNA: TGTGCCAGTAGTATAGTGCCCCCGGGGGAGACCCAGTACTTC

CDR3 length: 15
V gene: TRBV4-1
D gene: NA
clone size: medium-sized
J gene: TRBJ2-6
CDR3 protein: CASSQELAGANVLTF
CDR3 DNA: TGCGCCAGCAGCCAAGAACTCGCTGGGGCCAACGTCCTGACTTTC

CDR3 length: 15
V gene: TRBV27
D gene: NA
clone size: NA
J gene: TRBJ2-3
CDR3 protein: CASSLFLASTDTQYF
CDR3 DNA: TGTGCCAGCAGTTTATTCCTAGCGAGCACAGATACGCAGTATTTT

CDR3 length: 16
V gene: TRBV4-2
D gene: TRBD1
clone size: NA
J gene: TRBJ2-3
CDR3 protein: CASSEPRQGNTDTQYF
CDR3 DNA: TGTGCCAGCAGCGAACCCAGACAGGGAAACACAGATACGCAGTATTTT

CDR3 length: 14
V gene: TRBV5-4
D gene: TRBD1
clone size: NA
J gene: TRBJ2-5
CDR3 protein: CASSPTTGEETQYF
CDR3 DNA: TGTGCCAGCAGTCCTACGACAGGGGAAGAGACCCAGTACTTC

CDR3 length: 14
V gene: TRBV18
D gene: NA
clone size: NA
J gene: TRBJ2-2
CDR3 protein: CASSQTGNTGELFF
CDR3 DNA: TGTGCCAGCTCTCAGACTGGGAACACCGGGGAGCTGTTTTTT

CDR3 length: 13
V gene: TRBV27
D gene: NA
clone size: NA
J gene: TRBJ2-3
CDR3 protein: CASRGTVADTQYF
CDR3 DNA: TGTGCCAGCAGAGGCACCGTAGCGGATACGCAGTATTTT

CDR3 length: 14
V gene: TRBV7-2
D gene: TRBD1
clone size: NA
J gene: TRBJ1-1
CDR3 protein: CASSPLTGPAEAFF
CDR3 DNA: TGTGCCAGCAGCCCCCTGACAGGGCCGGCTGAAGCTTTCTTT

CDR3 length: 14
V gene: TRBV5-6
D gene: NA
clone size: NA
J gene: TRBJ2-7
CDR3 protein: CASSPLGAVYEQYF
CDR3 DNA: TGTGCCAGCAGCCCGTTGGGGGCGGTCTACGAGCAGTACTTC

CDR3 length: 13
V gene: TRBV7-2
D gene: NA
clone size: NA
J gene: TRBJ1-2
CDR3 protein: CASSLVPGSGYTF
CDR3 DNA: TGTGCCAGCAGCTTAGTTCCAGGTTCCGGCTACACCTTC

CDR3 length: 10
V gene: TRBV19
D gene: NA
clone size: NA
J gene: TRBJ2-3
CDR3 protein: CASYGDTQYF
CDR3 DNA: TGTGCCAGTTATGGCGATACGCAGTATTTT

CDR3 length: 13
V gene: TRBV29-1
D gene: NA
clone size: NA
J gene: TRBJ1-1
CDR3 protein: CSVEEPGTDEAFF
CDR3 DNA: TGCAGCGTTGAAGAACCGGGAACAGACGAAGCTTTCTTT

CDR3 length: 16
V gene: TRBV19
D gene: TRBD1
clone size: NA
J gene: TRBJ2-6
CDR3 protein: CASSMTGSPGANVLTF
CDR3 DNA: TGTGCCAGTAGTATGACAGGGTCCCCTGGGGCCAACGTCCTGACTTTC

CDR3 length: 12
V gene: TRBV27
D gene: TRBD1
clone size: once
J gene: TRBJ1-2
CDR3 protein: CASIRGRLGYTF
CDR3 DNA: TGTGCCAGCATTAGGGGGCGCCTTGGCTACACCTTC

CDR3 length: 17
V gene: TRBV27
D gene: TRBD2
clone size: NA
J gene: TRBJ2-1
CDR3 protein: CASSSRLAGAMTNEQFF
CDR3 DNA: TGTGCCAGCAGTTCGAGACTAGCGGGGGCCATGACCAATGAGCAGTTCTTC

CDR3 length: 13
V gene: TRBV27
D gene: NA
clone size: NA
J gene: TRBJ1-2
CDR3 protein: CASSFRANYGYTF
CDR3 DNA: TGTGCCAGCAGTTTCAGGGCTAACTATGGCTACACCTTC

CDR3 length: 16
V gene: TRBV7-8
D gene: TRBD2
clone size: NA
J gene: TRBJ2-7
CDR3 protein: CASSSRNSGSSYEQYF
CDR3 DNA: TGTGCCAGCAGCTCGCGGAATAGCGGGAGCTCCTACGAGCAGTACTTC

CDR3 length: 16
V gene: TRBV3-1/TRBV3-2
D gene: TRBD2
clone size: NA
J gene: TRBJ2-7
CDR3 protein: CASSQEWRGSSYEQYF
CDR3 DNA: TGTGCCAGCAGCCAAGAATGGCGGGGGAGCTCCTACGAGCAGTACTTC

CDR3 length: 16
V gene: TRBV3-1/TRBV3-2
D gene: TRBD1
clone size: NA
J gene: TRBJ1-4
CDR3 protein: CASSQSTGARGEKLFF
CDR3 DNA: TGTGCCAGCAGCCAATCTACAGGGGCACGGGGTGAAAAACTGTTTTTT

CDR3 length: 15
V gene: TRBV2
D gene: NA
clone size: NA
J gene: TRBJ2-5
CDR3 protein: CASTGTGGTEETQYF
CDR3 DNA: TGTGCCAGCACGGGGACTGGCGGGACGGAAGAGACCCAGTACTTC